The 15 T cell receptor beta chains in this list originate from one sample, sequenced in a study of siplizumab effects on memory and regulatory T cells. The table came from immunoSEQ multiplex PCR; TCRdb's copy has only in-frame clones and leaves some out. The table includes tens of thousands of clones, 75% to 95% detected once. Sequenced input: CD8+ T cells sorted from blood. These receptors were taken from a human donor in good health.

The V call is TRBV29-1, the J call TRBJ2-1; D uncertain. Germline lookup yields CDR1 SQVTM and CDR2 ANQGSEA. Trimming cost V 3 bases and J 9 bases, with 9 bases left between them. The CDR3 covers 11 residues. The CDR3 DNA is TGCAGCGTTGATAAGGTCGGTGAGCAGTTCTTC. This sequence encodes CSVDKVGEQFF.

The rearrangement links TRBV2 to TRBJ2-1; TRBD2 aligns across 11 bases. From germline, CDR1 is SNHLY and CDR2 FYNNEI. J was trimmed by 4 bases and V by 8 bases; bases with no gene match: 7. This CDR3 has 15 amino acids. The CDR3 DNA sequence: TGTGCCAGCGCCCCGCTAGCGGGGGGATACAATGAGCAGTTCTTC. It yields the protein CASAPLAGGYNEQFF. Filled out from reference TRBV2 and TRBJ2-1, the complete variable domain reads EPEVTQTPSHQVTQMGQEVILRCVPISNHLYFYWYRQILGQKVEFLVSFYNNEISEKSEIFDDQFSVERPDGSNFTLKIRSTKLEDSAMYFCASAPLAGGYNEQFFGPGTRLTVL.

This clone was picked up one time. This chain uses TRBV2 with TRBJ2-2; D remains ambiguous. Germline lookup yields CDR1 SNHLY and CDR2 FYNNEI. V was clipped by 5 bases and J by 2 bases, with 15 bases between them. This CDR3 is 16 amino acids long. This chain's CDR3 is CASSNPFSPNTGELFF. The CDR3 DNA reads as TGTGCCAGCAGTAATCCGTTCTCCCCTAACACCGGGGAGCTGTTTTTT.

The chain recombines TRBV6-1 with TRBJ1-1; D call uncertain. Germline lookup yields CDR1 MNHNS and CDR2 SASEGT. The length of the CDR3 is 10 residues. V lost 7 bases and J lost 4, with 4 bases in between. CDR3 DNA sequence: TGTGCCAGCACGGGCACTGAAGCTTTCTTT. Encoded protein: CASTGTEAFF.

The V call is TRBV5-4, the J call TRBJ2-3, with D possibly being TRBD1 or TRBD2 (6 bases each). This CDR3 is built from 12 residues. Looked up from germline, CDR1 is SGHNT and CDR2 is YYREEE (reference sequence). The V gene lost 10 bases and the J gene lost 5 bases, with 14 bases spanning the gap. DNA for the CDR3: TGTGCCCTGACGGGGGCTGGAGATACGCAGTATTTT. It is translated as CALTGAGDTQYF.

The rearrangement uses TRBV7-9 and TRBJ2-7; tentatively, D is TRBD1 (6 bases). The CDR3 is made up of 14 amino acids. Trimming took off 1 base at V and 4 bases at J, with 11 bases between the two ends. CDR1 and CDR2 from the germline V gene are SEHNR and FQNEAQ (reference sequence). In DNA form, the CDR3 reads TGTGCCAGCAGCTTAGGTACAGGGATATACGAGCAGTACTTC. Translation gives CASSLGTGIYEQYF. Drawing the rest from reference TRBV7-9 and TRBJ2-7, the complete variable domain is DTGVSQNPRHKITKRGQNVTFRCDPISEHNRLYWYRQTLGQGPEFLTYFQNEAQLEKSRLLSDRFSAERPKGSFSTLEIQRTEQGDSAMYLCASSLGTGIYEQYFGPGTRLTVT.

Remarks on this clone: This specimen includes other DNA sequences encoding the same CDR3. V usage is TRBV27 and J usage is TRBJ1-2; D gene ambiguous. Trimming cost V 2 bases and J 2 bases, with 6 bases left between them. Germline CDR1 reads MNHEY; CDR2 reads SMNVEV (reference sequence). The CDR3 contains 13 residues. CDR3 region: CASSLGRNYGYTF. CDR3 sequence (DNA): TGTGCCAGCAGTTTAGGGAGAAACTATGGCTACACCTTC.

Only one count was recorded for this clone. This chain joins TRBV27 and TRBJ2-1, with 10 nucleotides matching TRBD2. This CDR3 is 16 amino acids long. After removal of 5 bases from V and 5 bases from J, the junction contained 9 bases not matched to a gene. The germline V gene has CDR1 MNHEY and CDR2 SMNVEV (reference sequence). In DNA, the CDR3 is TGTGCCAGCAGTACCAAAGCAGCGGGAGGGCACAATGAGCAGTTCTTC. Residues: CASSTKAAGGHNEQFF.

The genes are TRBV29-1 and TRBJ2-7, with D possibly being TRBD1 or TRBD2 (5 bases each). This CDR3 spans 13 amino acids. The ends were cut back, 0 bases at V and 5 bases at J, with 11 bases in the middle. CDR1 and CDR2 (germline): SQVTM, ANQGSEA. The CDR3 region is CSVEEGRTDEQYF. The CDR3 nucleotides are TGCAGCGTTGAAGAGGGACGTACCGACGAGCAGTACTTC.

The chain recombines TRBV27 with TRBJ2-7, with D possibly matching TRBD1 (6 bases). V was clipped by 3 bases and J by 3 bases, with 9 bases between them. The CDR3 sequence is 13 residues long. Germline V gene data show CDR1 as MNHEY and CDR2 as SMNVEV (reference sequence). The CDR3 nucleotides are TGTGCCAGCAGTTTGGGGGCACACTACGAGCAGTACTTC. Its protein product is CASSLGAHYEQYF.

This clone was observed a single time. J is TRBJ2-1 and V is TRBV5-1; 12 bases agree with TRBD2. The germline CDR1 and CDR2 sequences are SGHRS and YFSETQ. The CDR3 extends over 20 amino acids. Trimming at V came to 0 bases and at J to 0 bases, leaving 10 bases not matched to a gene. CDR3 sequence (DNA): TGCGCCAGCAGCTTGGGGACTAGCGGGACTCTTCTTCGCTCCTACAATGAGCAGTTCTTC. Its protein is CASSLGTSGTLLRSYNEQFF. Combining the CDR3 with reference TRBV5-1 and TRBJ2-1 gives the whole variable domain KAGVTQTPRYLIKTRGQQVTLSCSPISGHRSVSWYQQTPGQGLQFLFEYFSETQRNKGNFPGRFSGRQFSNSRSEMNVSTLELGDSALYLCASSLGTSGTLLRSYNEQFFGPGTRLTVL.

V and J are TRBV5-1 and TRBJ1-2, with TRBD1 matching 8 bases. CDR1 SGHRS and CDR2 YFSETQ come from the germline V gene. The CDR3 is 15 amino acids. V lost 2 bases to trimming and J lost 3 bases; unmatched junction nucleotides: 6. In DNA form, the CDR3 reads TGCGCCAGCAGCTTAGGACAGGGTTTTGACTATGGCTACACCTTC. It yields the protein CASSLGQGFDYGYTF.

This CDR3 reads CASSVLVADTQYF. In DNA, the CDR3 is TGCGCCAGCAGTGTACTCGTGGCGGATACGCAGTATTTT. This chain connects TRBV10-1 to TRBJ2-3; the D is unclear. Germline V CDR1 and CDR2: WNHNN, SYGVQD (reference sequence). V lost 4 bases and J 6 bases, leaving 11 bases between the germline ends. There are 13 residues in the CDR3.

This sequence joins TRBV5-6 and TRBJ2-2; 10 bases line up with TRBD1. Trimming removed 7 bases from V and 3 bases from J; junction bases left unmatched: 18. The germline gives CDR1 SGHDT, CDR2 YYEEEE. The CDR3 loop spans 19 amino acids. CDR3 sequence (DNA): TGTGCCAGCGGCAGCTTTTACGCGGGACAGGGGTCCGACACCGGGGAGCTGTTTTTT. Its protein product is CASGSFYAGQGSDTGELFF.

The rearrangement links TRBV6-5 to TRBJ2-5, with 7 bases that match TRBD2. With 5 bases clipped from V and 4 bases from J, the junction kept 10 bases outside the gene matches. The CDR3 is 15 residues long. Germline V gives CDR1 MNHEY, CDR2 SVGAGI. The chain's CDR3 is CASSLFPGGGETQYF. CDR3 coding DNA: TGTGCCAGCAGTCTTTTCCCTGGCGGGGGAGAGACCCAGTACTTC.